Listed here are 30 T cell receptor beta chains from one sample, sequenced in a study of technical replicates of blood from four donors. The data were produced by immunoSEQ multiplex PCR, yet TCRdb's version contains in-frame clones alone and is incomplete. This table has 95,000 or so clones, 95% appearing once. The sequenced sample consisted of T cells isolated from PBMCs. The receptors here all came from a human donor in good health.

The genes are TRBV5-4 and TRBJ2-2; a possible D gene is TRBD2 (5 bases). Trimming took off 5 bases at V and 7 bases at J, with 21 bases between the two ends. Germline V gene sequence: CDR1 SGHNT, CDR2 YYREEE (reference sequence). This CDR3 spans 16 amino acids. The CDR3 region is CASRPHSGESSGELFF. The CDR3 DNA reads TGTGCCAGCAGGCCCCACTCCGGGGAATCGAGCGGGGAGCTGTTTTTT.

The V call is TRBV11-2, the J call TRBJ2-1; 9 nucleotides line up with TRBD2. Germline lookup yields CDR1 SGHAT and CDR2 FQNNGV. The CDR3 runs 15 residues. J was trimmed by 3 bases and V by 1 base; bases with no gene match: 1. The CDR3 loop reads CASSLGTSDYNEQFF. The CDR3 DNA reads TGTGCCAGCAGCTTAGGGACTAGCGACTACAATGAGCAGTTCTTC.

V is TRBV4-1 and J is TRBJ2-7; D possibly corresponds to TRBD2 (6 bases). The germline CDR1 and CDR2 sequences are MGHRA and YSYEKL. CDR3 length equals 14 residues. V shed 4 bases and J shed 4 bases, with 14 bases lying between them. CDR3 protein: CASSLGGEMYEQYF. The CDR3 nucleotides are TGCGCCAGCAGCCTAGGCGGGGAGATGTACGAGCAGTACTTC.

The chain employs TRBV6-4 and TRBJ2-1; 10 positions match TRBD2. CDR1 and CDR2 from the germline V gene are MRHNA and SNTAGT. The CDR3 covers 15 residues. V was clipped by 6 bases and J by 4 bases; unmatched bases: 6. CDR3 region: CASSLTSGSYNEQFF. CDR3 nucleotides: TGTGCCAGCAGCCTGACTAGCGGGTCGTACAATGAGCAGTTCTTC.

The chain couples TRBV7-8 to TRBJ1-5; D ambiguous. The V end lost 5 bases, the J end lost 11 bases, and 13 bases lay between the germline ends. Germline-derived CDR1 and CDR2 are SGHVS and FQNEAQ. CDR3 length: 12 residues. DNA for the CDR3: TGTGCCAGCAGCGTCTCGGGGTGGGCCCAGCATTTT. This translates into CASSVSGWAQHF.

This clone was seen more than once but under ten times. V is TRBV7-9 and J is TRBJ1-1; the D is unclear. This CDR3 is built from 14 residues. Trimming stripped 4 bases from V and 4 bases from J, with 13 bases between. The germline V gene encodes CDR1 SEHNR and CDR2 FQNEAQ (reference sequence). CDR3 nucleotides: TGTGCCAGCAGCTACGACAAGAGCGGCACTGAAGCTTTCTTT. Translating gives CASSYDKSGTEAFF.

The chain has TRBV19 and TRBJ1-1, with D possibly TRBD1 on 6 matching bases. The CDR3 sequence is 15 residues long. Trimming stripped 2 bases from V and 6 bases from J, with 16 bases between. Per the germline V gene, CDR1 is LNHDA and CDR2 is SQIVND (reference sequence). The CDR3 DNA sequence: TGTGCCAGTAGTATAATCGCAGGGGACGTCGCTGAAGCTTTCTTT. Translating it yields CASSIIAGDVAEAFF.

This CDR3 reads CASSLMLAPGELFF. The CDR3 region has the DNA TGTGCCAGCAGCTTAATGCTAGCGCCCGGGGAGCTGTTTTTT. J is TRBJ2-2 and V is TRBV11-2; TRBD2 is a possible D gene (6 bases). Deletions cut 2 bases from V and 6 bases from J, with 10 bases between. The CDR3 sequence is 14 residues long. Germline-derived CDR1 and CDR2 are SGHAT and FQNNGV.

The CDR3, as DNA: TGTGCCAGTAGCCAAATCCAGACGACAGGGCTGGCAGATACGCAGTATTTT. It specifies CASSQIQTTGLADTQYF. This chain uses TRBV19 with TRBJ2-3, with TRBD1 identical over 7 bases. The V gene's germline CDR1 is LNHDA and CDR2 SQIVND (reference sequence). The V and J ends lost 6 bases and 4 bases, in that order; junction bases with no gene match: 16. The CDR3 sequence is 17 residues long.

The chain carries TRBV2 and TRBJ2-7; D perhaps matches TRBD2 (7 bases). CDR1 is SNHLY and CDR2 is FYNNEI in the germline V gene. Trimming took off 10 bases at V and 2 bases at J, with 15 bases between the two ends. The CDR3 has 13 amino acids. The DNA for the CDR3 is TGTGCCACAAGCGGGGACACGACCTACGAGCAGTACTTC. As protein: CATSGDTTYEQYF.

The chain has TRBV27 and TRBJ2-7, with a possible D match to TRBD1 (5 bases). Per the germline V gene, CDR1 is MNHEY and CDR2 is SMNVEV (reference sequence). The ends were cut back, 6 bases at V and 4 bases at J, with 22 bases in the middle. This CDR3 region has 16 residues. Here the CDR3 DNA reads TGTGCCAGCAGCTTCGGAGACAGCGCCGCTTCATACGAGCAGTACTTC. The encoded protein is CASSFGDSAASYEQYF.

The genes are TRBV6-5 and TRBJ1-1; TRBD1 might be the D (6 bases). Germline CDR1 reads MNHEY; CDR2 reads SVGAGI. This CDR3 spans 15 amino acids. The ends were cut back, 5 bases at V and 4 bases at J, with 17 bases in the middle. CDR3 residues: CASSPEGGTGTEAFF. The CDR3 nucleotides read TGTGCCAGCAGTCCCGAGGGGGGGACGGGCACTGAAGCTTTCTTT.

This clone occurred a few times. The chain joins TRBV11-2 to TRBJ1-5, with D hard to call. This CDR3 has 14 amino acids. V dropped 5 bases and J dropped 3 bases, with 11 bases sitting between them. Germline assignment: CDR1 SGHAT and CDR2 FQNNGV. The CDR3 bases are TGTGCCAGCAGCCCGCACACATACAATCAGCCCCAGCATTTT. It is translated as CASSPHTYNQPQHF.

The rearrangement uses TRBV4-3 and TRBJ2-3; 8 nucleotides align to TRBD2. Losses at the gene ends were 0 bases for V and 1 base for J; bases not matched to a gene: 6. CDR1 LGHNA and CDR2 YSLEER come from the germline V gene. The CDR3 totals 17 residues. This chain's CDR3 is CASSQDVGTRGTDTQYF. The DNA of the CDR3 is TGCGCCAGCAGCCAAGATGTAGGGACTAGGGGCACAGATACGCAGTATTTT.

The CDR3 here is CATRTGIFNEQFF. Here the CDR3 DNA reads TGTGCCACTAGGACAGGGATTTTTAATGAGCAGTTCTTC. The chain uses TRBV28 and TRBJ2-1, with 8 bases matching TRBD1. J was trimmed by 7 bases and V by 10 bases; bases with no gene match: 9. CDR1 and CDR2 from the germline V gene are MDHEN and SYDVKM. There are 13 residues in the CDR3. Filled out from reference TRBV28 and TRBJ2-1, the complete variable domain reads DVKVTQSSRYLVKRTGEKVFLECVQDMDHENMFWYRQDPGLGLRLIYFSYDVKMKEKGDIPEGYSVSREKKERFSLILESASTNQTSMYLCATRTGIFNEQFFGPGTRLTVL.

V gene TRBV4-2 combines with J gene TRBJ2-1; 11 nucleotides line up with TRBD2. Unmatched junction bases numbered 10, after V lost 1 base and J lost 8 bases. CDR3 length equals 17 residues. CDR1 and CDR2 (germline): LGHNA, YNFKEQ. The CDR3, as DNA: TGTGCCAGCAGCCAAGTAAAGCTAGCGGGAGGATTGGATGAGCAGTTCTTC. This codes for CASSQVKLAGGLDEQFF.

J is TRBJ2-5 and V is TRBV28; TRBD1 agrees at 9 bases. CDR1 and CDR2 from the germline V gene are MDHEN and SYDVKM. J was trimmed by 4 bases and V by 5 bases; bases with no gene match: 8. The CDR3 extends over 15 amino acids. The CDR3 DNA reads as TGTGCCAGCAGTCCGCCGTACAGGGGGCGAGAGACCCAGTACTTC. Translating gives CASSPPYRGRETQYF.

The chain links TRBV7-9 to TRBJ2-2; weak D call: TRBD1 (6 bases). Germline CDR1 and CDR2: SEHNR and FQNEAQ (reference sequence). The CDR3 is 15 residues long. The V gene lost 5 bases and the J gene lost 5 bases, with 15 bases spanning the gap. CDR3 DNA: TGTGCCAGCAGCCAGCAGTCAGGGGATACCGGGGAGCTGTTTTTT. The encoded protein is CASSQQSGDTGELFF.

The V and J genes are TRBV29-1 and TRBJ2-7; D is unresolved. The CDR3 is 13 residues long. The germline V and J ends were trimmed by 4 bases and 0 bases, with 10 bases remaining between them. Germline-derived CDR1 and CDR2 are SQVTM and ANQGSEA. The CDR3 region is CSVANQISYEQYF. CDR3 DNA sequence: TGCAGCGTTGCCAATCAAATCTCCTACGAGCAGTACTTC.

The chain carries TRBV19 and TRBJ1-4; D unresolved. Germline V gene lookup returns CDR1 LNHDA and CDR2 SQIVND (reference sequence). The CDR3 sequence is 16 residues long. V was pared by 1 base and J by 0 bases, with 9 bases between. The CDR3 reads CASSIGPGSTNEKLFF. CDR3 sequence (DNA): TGTGCCAGTAGTATAGGGCCGGGTTCAACTAATGAAAAACTGTTTTTT.

The chain is built from TRBV7-3 and TRBJ1-1, with TRBD1 as a possible D gene (5 bases). The V end lost 3 bases, the J end lost 5 bases, and 10 bases lay between the germline ends. The CDR3 extends over 13 amino acids. Germline values: CDR1 SGHTA, CDR2 FQGTGA. In DNA, the CDR3 is TGTGCCAGCAGCTTTGGTAAGGGGACTGAAGCTTTCTTT. Translating gives CASSFGKGTEAFF.

The CDR3 sequence: CASSYAAKAQPQHF. CDR3 DNA: TGTGCCAGCAGTTACGCGGCAAAGGCTCAGCCCCAGCATTTT. V is TRBV6-5 and J is TRBJ1-5; D is uncertain. With 2 bases removed from V and 6 bases from J, the gap between germline ends came to 11 bases. Germline loops: CDR1 MNHEY, CDR2 SVGAGI. The CDR3 is 14 amino acids.

This clone was seen only once. This rearrangement joins TRBV4-2 to TRBJ1-5, with D possibly being TRBD1 (5 bases). With 1 base removed from V and 4 bases from J, the gap between germline ends came to 14 bases. Per germline, CDR1 LGHNA and CDR2 YNFKEQ. The CDR3 has 16 amino acids. CDR3 sequence: CASSQVYGGENQPQHF. The CDR3 DNA sequence: TGTGCCAGCAGCCAAGTATATGGAGGGGAAAATCAGCCCCAGCATTTT.

The chain couples TRBV9 to TRBJ2-1; 9 bases are a match to TRBD2. CDR1 and CDR2 from the germline V gene are SGDLS and YYNGEE. The CDR3 runs 16 residues. Germline trimming cut 4 bases from V and 8 bases from J; bases unmatched to any gene: 13. CDR3 protein: CASSSPLAGGVDEQFF. CDR3 coding DNA: TGTGCCAGCAGCTCCCCTCTGGCGGGAGGGGTGGATGAGCAGTTCTTC.

The chain has TRBV11-2 and TRBJ1-1; D uncertain. This CDR3 has 13 residues. The V gene's germline CDR1 is SGHAT and CDR2 FQNNGV. Trimming left V 0 bases short and J 1 base short, with 3 bases between. DNA for the CDR3: TGTGCCAGCAGCTTAGAAGCGAACACTGAAGCTTTCTTT. Encoded protein: CASSLEANTEAFF.

The CDR3: CSVSSGRAYEQYF. In nucleotides, the CDR3 is TGCAGCGTTTCTAGCGGGAGGGCCTACGAGCAGTACTTC. This chain joins TRBV29-1 and TRBJ2-7; 12 bases agree with TRBD2. Looked up from germline, CDR1 is SQVTM and CDR2 is ANQGSEA. This CDR3 spans 13 amino acids. Trimming took 5 bases from V and 2 from J; bases not matched to a gene: 1.

The chain links TRBV6-5 to TRBJ2-1; TRBD1 agrees at 8 bases. CDR1 is MNHEY and CDR2 is SVGAGI in the germline V gene. This CDR3 spans 15 amino acids. V dropped 5 bases and J dropped 2; count of bases not matched to a gene: 5. The DNA for the CDR3 is TGTGCCAGCAGTAAGGACAGGGAGGCCTACAATGAGCAGTTCTTC. Its translation: CASSKDREAYNEQFF.

CDR3 loop: CASSIRLQGALNYGYTF. In DNA, the CDR3 is TGTGCCAGTAGTATAAGGCTACAGGGGGCTTTGAACTATGGCTACACCTTC. The chain joins TRBV19 to TRBJ1-2, with 9 bases that match TRBD1. Germline CDR1 LNHDA, CDR2 SQIVND (reference sequence). Unmatched junction bases numbered 9, after V lost 2 bases and J lost 2 bases. The CDR3 is 17 amino acids. The variable domain in full, with the rest retrieved from reference TRBV19 and TRBJ1-2, is DGGITQSPKYLFRKEGQNVTLSCEQNLNHDAMYWYRQDPGQGLRLIYYSQIVNDFQKGDIAEGYSVSREKKESFPLTVTSAQKNPTAFYLCASSIRLQGALNYGYTFGSGTRLTVV.

The gene calls are TRBV28 and TRBJ2-5; 10 positions agree with TRBD2. V shed 5 bases and J 5 bases; nucleotides not matched to a gene: 14. The CDR3 is made up of 17 amino acids. The germline V gene encodes CDR1 MDHEN and CDR2 SYDVKM. The CDR3 protein is CASSIIRGGTSVETQYF. The CDR3 bases are TGTGCCAGCAGTATTATTCGGGGAGGGACTAGCGTGGAGACCCAGTACTTC. Full variable domain (missing parts from reference TRBV28 and TRBJ2-5): DVKVTQSSRYLVKRTGEKVFLECVQDMDHENMFWYRQDPGLGLRLIYFSYDVKMKEKGDIPEGYSVSREKKERFSLILESASTNQTSMYLCASSIIRGGTSVETQYFGPGTRLLVL.

The rearrangement joins TRBV7-2 to TRBJ2-7, with 7 positions matching TRBD1. V shed 4 bases, J shed 4 bases, and the junction held 10 bases outside the gene matches. CDR3 length: 15 residues. The germline V gene has CDR1 SGHTA and CDR2 FQGNSA. The CDR3 reads CASSSSSDRTYEQYF. As DNA, the CDR3 is TGTGCCAGCAGCTCATCCTCGGACAGGACTTACGAGCAGTACTTC.